The 4 T cell receptor beta chains in this list originate from one sample, sequenced in a study of response to subunit inactivated influenza vaccine. TCRdb processed the RT-PCR reads anew with MiXCR; each CDR3 protein has one entry. In the table there are 650,000 to 850,000 distinct CDR3 sequences, approximately 15% of which are singletons. Source: PBMCs from blood, taken 14 days before vaccination. These receptors came from a man aged 50 to 59 who received an inactivated influenza vaccine.

This clonotype was seen only a few times. The rearrangement joins TRBV7-2 to TRBJ1-4; the D is unclear. CDR1 SGHTA and CDR2 FQGNSA come from the germline V gene. The V end was cut by 2 bases, the J end by 6 bases, with 7 bases between. The CDR3 is made up of 13 amino acids. CDR3 residues: CASSLYMDEKLFF. The DNA of the CDR3 is TGTGCCAGCAGCTTATACATGGATGAAAAACTGTTTTTT.

This clonotype was seen only a few times. The chain links TRBV10-3 to TRBJ2-5; tentative D call: TRBD2 (5 bases). Germline CDR1 reads ENHRY; CDR2 reads SYGVKD. V lost 7 bases and J lost 1, with 10 bases in between. The CDR3 loop spans 13 amino acids. The CDR3 is CAINPSGQETQYF. CDR3 nucleotide sequence: TGTGCCATCAACCCGAGCGGCCAAGAGACCCAGTACTTC.

The V call is TRBV14, the J call TRBJ2-5; no clear D. The CDR3 has 14 residues. Germline CDR1 and CDR2: SGHDN and FVKESK. V was pared by 5 bases and J by 5 bases, with 15 bases between. This CDR3 reads CASSTRPISETQYF. In DNA, the CDR3 is TGTGCCAGCAGCACAAGACCAATCTCCGAGACCCAGTACTTC.

This clonotype was picked up many times. V usage is TRBV30 and J usage is TRBJ2-7; 8 nucleotides align to TRBD1. Germline V gives CDR1 GTSNPN, CDR2 SVGIG (reference sequence). V was pared by 6 bases and J by 3 bases, with 4 bases of the junction left unmatched. This CDR3 has 12 residues. The CDR3 bases are TGTGCCTGCCCCGGGACAGGCTACGAGCAGTACTTC. Residues: CACPGTGYEQYF.